The next 20 T cell receptor beta chains were all read from a single sample in a study of TIL therapy for anti-PD-1-resistant metastatic lung cancer. The immunoSEQ assay was v3. TCRdb's copy holds only in-frame clones and misses some; the assay was immunoSEQ multiplex PCR. The sample records 60,000 or so clones, approximately 69% being singletons. Time point defined: pre-treatment sample, taken before nivolumab and TIL therapy. Material: blood, obtained at baseline. These receptors came from a person aged 25 to 85 with non-small cell lung cancer.

CDR3 bases: TGCGCCAGCAGCTTGGAGGGAGCGGGGGCCTACAATGAGCAGTTCTTC. Protein sequence: CASSLEGAGAYNEQFF. The rearrangement links TRBV5-1 to TRBJ2-1; 8 bases match TRBD2. V shed 0 bases and J 2 bases; nucleotides not matched to a gene: 4. Looked up from germline, CDR1 is SGHRS and CDR2 is YFSETQ. The length of the CDR3 is 16 residues.

In this sample, this clone turned up a few times. The chain recombines TRBV19 with TRBJ1-2; 8 bases agree with TRBD1. This CDR3 is built from 13 residues. In germline, CDR1 is LNHDA, CDR2 SQIVND (reference sequence). Trimming removed 10 bases from V and 8 bases from J; junction bases left unmatched: 12. The CDR3 DNA reads TGTGCCACCCAAGGAGACAGGGGAGGCGGCTACACCTTC. It codes for CATQGDRGGGYTF.

The chain employs TRBV5-1 and TRBJ2-3; 11 bases are a match to TRBD2. V shed 2 bases, J shed 2 bases, and the junction held 4 bases outside the gene matches. Germline CDR1 reads SGHRS; CDR2 reads YFSETQ. CDR3 size: 16 residues. Here the CDR3 reads CASSFMTSGVTDTQYF. The CDR3 nucleotides read TGCGCCAGCAGCTTTATGACTAGCGGGGTCACAGATACGCAGTATTTT. The full variable domain, with the rest looked up from reference TRBV5-1 and TRBJ2-3, is KAGVTQTPRYLIKTRGQQVTLSCSPISGHRSVSWYQQTPGQGLQFLFEYFSETQRNKGNFPGRFSGRQFSNSRSEMNVSTLELGDSALYLCASSFMTSGVTDTQYFGPGTRLTVL.

The chain uses TRBV27 and TRBJ2-1; D ambiguous. Germline-derived CDR1 and CDR2 are MNHEY and SMNVEV (reference sequence). V lost 8 bases and J 5 bases, leaving 7 bases between the germline ends. This CDR3 comprises 11 residues. The CDR3 spells CASALNNEQFF. CDR3 bases: TGTGCCAGCGCCTTAAACAATGAGCAGTTCTTC.

This clone has more than one count but fewer than ten. This sequence joins TRBV7-6 and TRBJ1-1, with D possibly TRBD1 on 6 matching bases. The V gene lost 2 bases and the J gene lost 1 base, with 14 bases spanning the gap. CDR1 SGHVS and CDR2 FNYEAQ come from the germline V gene. The CDR3 spans 16 residues. CDR3 sequence reads: CASSLLTQGANTEAFF. CDR3 coding DNA: TGTGCCAGCAGCTTACTAACACAGGGAGCGAACACTGAAGCTTTCTTT.

The CDR3 nucleotides read TGTGCCAGTAGTATCGAGGGGAACACTGAAGCTTTCTTT. This gives the protein CASSIEGNTEAFF. The chain employs TRBV19 and TRBJ1-1; D is unresolved. V lost 3 bases to trimming and J lost 1 base, with 6 bases between them. Germline CDR1 reads LNHDA; CDR2 reads SQIVND (reference sequence). The CDR3 loop spans 13 amino acids.

CDR3 DNA sequence: TGTGCCAGCAGCGTAGAGGCAGGGGCGAACTATGGCTACACCTTC. The encoded protein is CASSVEAGANYGYTF. This rearrangement joins TRBV9 to TRBJ1-2, with D tentatively TRBD1 (6 bases). V lost 0 bases to trimming and J lost 2 bases, with 11 bases between them. CDR3 size: 15 residues. In germline, CDR1 is SGDLS, CDR2 YYNGEE.

This chain connects TRBV5-4 to TRBJ2-5; the match to TRBD1 covers 7 bases. The V gene end was trimmed by 0 bases and the J gene end by 5 bases; junction bases not matched to a gene: 7. The CDR3 consists of 15 residues. CDR1 SGHNT and CDR2 YYREEE come from the germline V gene (reference sequence). The CDR3 DNA reads TGTGCCAGCAGCTTGGGGTCAGACAGGGAGGAGACCCAGTACTTC. Protein: CASSLGSDREETQYF. Complete variable domain (other parts from reference TRBV5-4 and TRBJ2-5): ETGVTQSPTHLIKTRGQQVTLRCSSQSGHNTVSWYQQALGQGPQFIFQYYREEENGRGNFPPRFSGLQFPNYSSELNVNALELDDSALYLCASSLGSDREETQYFGPGTRLLVL.

This clone was seen only once. J is TRBJ1-2 and V is TRBV29-1; 8 nucleotides line up with TRBD1. The CDR3 contains 15 residues. V dropped 3 bases and J dropped 5; count of bases not matched to a gene: 11. The germline gives CDR1 SQVTM, CDR2 ANQGSEA. CDR3 sequence: CSVEGGGQGGYGYTF. The CDR3 DNA follows: TGCAGCGTTGAGGGTGGTGGACAGGGAGGGTATGGCTACACCTTC.

The chain recombines TRBV6-1 with TRBJ1-2, with D unclear. The CDR3 runs to 13 residues. CDR1 MNHNS and CDR2 SASEGT come from the germline V gene. V was shortened by 7 bases and J by 5 bases, with 14 bases between the two germline ends. This CDR3 is CASTRTDKYGYTF. The CDR3 bases are TGTGCCAGCACGAGGACGGATAAATATGGCTACACCTTC.

A few counts support this clone. The chain joins TRBV30 to TRBJ1-6, with D possibly being TRBD1 (6 bases). Trimming removed 4 bases from V and 9 bases from J, with 25 bases in between. CDR1 and CDR2 from the germline V gene are GTSNPN and SVGIG (reference sequence). The CDR3 extends over 17 amino acids. The CDR3 sequence: CAWTIAATGSIGSPLHF. The CDR3 bases are TGTGCCTGGACCATTGCCGCAACAGGGAGTATAGGTTCACCCCTCCACTTT.

The chain couples TRBV6-1 to TRBJ2-2; possible D gene TRBD1, 6 bases. The CDR3 length is 14 residues. Germline CDR1 and CDR2: MNHNS and SASEGT. V was clipped by 3 bases and J by 4 bases, with 9 bases between them. CDR3 sequence reads: CASSDQGSTGELFF. CDR3 DNA: TGTGCCAGCAGTGACCAGGGGAGCACCGGGGAGCTGTTTTTT.

This clone showed up just once. This chain joins TRBV6-1 and TRBJ1-1; D not resolved. The ends were cut back, 7 bases at V and 8 bases at J, with 11 bases in the middle. This CDR3 contains 11 residues. Germline V gene lookup returns CDR1 MNHNS and CDR2 SASEGT. The CDR3 here is CASMMTSEAFF. As DNA, the CDR3 is TGTGCCAGCATGATGACTTCGGAAGCTTTCTTT.

The V and J genes are TRBV5-1 and TRBJ2-2; TRBD2 matches 7 bases. The CDR3 sequence is 16 residues long. After removal of 1 base from V and 0 bases from J, the junction contained 3 bases not matched to a gene. CDR1 is SGHRS and CDR2 is YFSETQ in the germline V gene. This CDR3 reads CASSLREVSNTGELFF. The CDR3 nucleotides read TGCGCCAGCAGCTTGCGGGAGGTTTCGAACACCGGGGAGCTGTTTTTT.

Remarks on this clone: In the same sample, other DNA sequences code for this CDR3. The genes are TRBV5-1 and TRBJ2-3; D not resolved. The V gene's germline CDR1 is SGHRS and CDR2 YFSETQ. The CDR3 contains 12 residues. Trimming took off 0 bases at V and 4 bases at J, with 3 bases between the two ends. The CDR3 DNA reads as TGCGCCAGCAGCTTGGGTGCAGATACGCAGTATTTT. This encodes CASSLGADTQYF.

This clone was detected only a few times. The V and J genes are TRBV19 and TRBJ1-2; TRBD1 matches at 7 bases. CDR3 size: 15 residues. V gave up 6 bases and J gave up 4 bases; unmatched junction bases: 11. Per the germline V gene, CDR1 is LNHDA and CDR2 is SQIVND (reference sequence). As DNA, the CDR3 is TGTGCCAGTAGGGTGGACAGGCCCCAGGGCTATGGCTACACCTTC. Residues: CASRVDRPQGYGYTF.

The chain combines TRBV7-9 with TRBJ2-5; TRBD2 agrees at 11 bases. The V segment lost 4 bases and the J segment 5 bases; nucleotides outside the gene matches: 9. The CDR3 has 16 amino acids. Germline-derived CDR1 and CDR2 are SEHNR and FQNEAQ (reference sequence). In DNA form, the CDR3 reads TGTGCCAGCAGCTACCGGGCTAGCGGGAGGTGGGAGACCCAGTACTTC. This sequence encodes CASSYRASGRWETQYF.

J is TRBJ1-4 and V is TRBV5-1, with TRBD1 matching 8 bases. Germline V gene sequence: CDR1 SGHRS, CDR2 YFSETQ. V was pared by 7 bases and J by 5 bases, with 13 bases of the junction left unmatched. This CDR3 is built from 16 residues. The CDR3 DNA reads TGCGCCAGCCAACAGGGCCCCGGGACAGGCAATGAAAAACTGTTTTTT. Protein sequence: CASQQGPGTGNEKLFF.

V usage is TRBV5-1 and J usage is TRBJ2-5; no definite D call. The germline gives CDR1 SGHRS, CDR2 YFSETQ. The length of the CDR3 is 12 residues. Trimming took off 0 bases at V and 4 bases at J, with 4 bases between the two ends. The CDR3 DNA sequence: TGCGCCAGCAGCTTGGCATTAGAGACCCAGTACTTC. Translated: CASSLALETQYF.

This clone was seen only a few times. J is TRBJ1-1 and V is TRBV7-9; 8 bases line up with TRBD1. The CDR3 consists of 13 residues. Germline V gene sequence: CDR1 SEHNR, CDR2 FQNEAQ (reference sequence). Trimming cost V 5 bases and J 11 bases; bases outside gene matches: 10. The CDR3 DNA reads TGTGCCAGCAGCCCAACAGGGGGTCTCGATGCTTTCTTT. Protein: CASSPTGGLDAFF.